This T cell receptor beta chain was sequenced for a study of T cell responses to AZD1222 COVID-19 vaccine. Sequencing used immunoSEQ multiplex PCR; TCRdb keeps in-frame clones, though not all of them. The sample shows under 150,000 clones, around nine tenths of them seen only once. There are 16 residues in the CDR3. The material sequenced was peripheral blood, taken on day 0 of AZD1222 vaccination. The receptor was derived from an adult in good health. V gene TRBV12-2 combines with J gene TRBJ1-4; the table's D call of TRBD1 was not tested on the DNA. TRBV12-2 is a pseudogene locus. The CDR3 region is CASRSETEATNEKLFF. DNA for the CDR3: TGTGCAAGTCGCTCCGAGACAGAAGCAACTAATGAAAAACTGTTTTTT.